Below, 28 T cell receptor beta chains from the same sample are listed, as sequenced in a study of blood T cell repertoires in COVID-19. Libraries were prepared by immunoSEQ multiplex PCR; TCRdb keeps only in-frame clonotypes and omits some of them. Of about 230,000 clones listed, roughly 80% are singletons. Sequences were obtained from peripheral blood. The receptors come from a woman aged 70-85 years with active or convalescent COVID-19.

The chain is built from TRBV28 and TRBJ1-2; 7 bases are a match to TRBD1. The CDR3 has 15 amino acids. Germline lookup yields CDR1 MDHEN and CDR2 SYDVKM. J gave up 3 bases and V 4 bases, and 8 bases lay outside the gene matches. Here the CDR3 DNA reads TGTGCCAGCAGTTCGGGACAGACTCTTGACTATGGCTACACCTTC. It encodes CASSSGQTLDYGYTF.

V is TRBV4-1 and J is TRBJ2-1; 9 nucleotides match TRBD1. Germline CDR1 MGHRA, CDR2 YSYEKL. With 5 bases clipped from V and 6 bases from J, the junction kept 8 bases outside the gene matches. CDR3 length: 15 residues. CDR3 sequence: CASSRGQGPRNEQFF. DNA for the CDR3: TGCGCCAGCAGCAGAGGACAGGGGCCTCGCAATGAGCAGTTCTTC.

This chain connects TRBV19 to TRBJ1-2, with D possibly being TRBD1 (5 bases). Germline assignment: CDR1 LNHDA and CDR2 SQIVND (reference sequence). The CDR3 totals 16 residues. V shed 5 bases and J shed 3 bases, with 19 bases lying between them. This CDR3 reads CASSWNLGQGDYGYTF. The CDR3 DNA follows: TGTGCCAGTAGTTGGAATTTGGGCCAGGGTGACTATGGCTACACCTTC.

CDR3: CASSYTGEQFF. The CDR3 nucleotides are TGTGCCAGCAGTTACACGGGTGAGCAGTTCTTC. J is TRBJ2-1 and V is TRBV12-3 or TRBV12-4, with unresolved D. V lost 4 bases to trimming and J lost 9 bases, with 7 bases between them. CDR3 length: 11 amino acids.

The chain carries TRBV5-4 and TRBJ2-6; perhaps TRBD2 as D (6 bases). The CDR3 runs 12 residues. Deletions cut 7 bases from V and 14 bases from J, with 16 bases between. CDR1 is SGHNT and CDR2 is YYREEE in the germline V gene (reference sequence). This CDR3 is CASGLSEGFLTF. Here the CDR3 DNA reads TGTGCCAGCGGACTGTCGGAGGGGTTCCTGACTTTC.

The V gene is TRBV12-5, the J gene TRBJ1-1; D is unresolved. This CDR3 has 11 residues. The germline gives CDR1 LGHNT, CDR2 FRNRAP. Trimming removed 5 bases at V and 3 bases at J, with 4 bases between. The CDR3 DNA reads as TGTGCTAGTGGTCTTTACACTGAAGCTTTCTTT. Translating it yields CASGLYTEAFF.

The V gene is TRBV7-2, the J gene TRBJ2-1; 7 nucleotides line up with TRBD2. The V gene end was trimmed by 5 bases and the J gene end by 4 bases; junction bases not matched to a gene: 2. The CDR3 has 13 residues. Looked up from germline, CDR1 is SGHTA and CDR2 is FQGNSA. In nucleotides, the CDR3 is TGTGCCAGCAGCGCCGGGAGGTACAATGAGCAGTTCTTC. Residues: CASSAGRYNEQFF.

CDR3 in DNA: TGTGCCAGCAGCTTAGATCGTCAGACCCAGTACTTC. Translated, it gives CASSLDRQTQYF. The genes are TRBV11-2 and TRBJ2-5, with D unclear. Trimming shortened V by 0 bases and J by 6 bases, and 5 bases separated the two germline ends. Per germline, CDR1 SGHAT and CDR2 FQNNGV. The CDR3 runs 12 residues.

The rearrangement links TRBV19 to TRBJ1-1; D is ambiguous. The length of the CDR3 is 16 residues. V lost 0 bases and J 1 base, leaving 12 bases between the germline ends. The V gene's germline CDR1 is LNHDA and CDR2 SQIVND (reference sequence). The CDR3 here is CASSIDSGLQNTEAFF. The CDR3 DNA follows: TGTGCCAGTAGTATAGACTCGGGGTTACAGAACACTGAAGCTTTCTTT. The whole variable domain, filled in from reference TRBV19 and TRBJ1-1, reads DGGITQSPKYLFRKEGQNVTLSCEQNLNHDAMYWYRQDPGQGLRLIYYSQIVNDFQKGDIAEGYSVSREKKESFPLTVTSAQKNPTAFYLCASSIDSGLQNTEAFFGQGTRLTVV.

V and J are TRBV19 and TRBJ2-3; weak D call: TRBD2 (5 bases). This CDR3 spans 16 amino acids. Trimming left V 1 base short and J 2 bases short, with 13 bases between. Germline loops: CDR1 LNHDA, CDR2 SQIVND (reference sequence). The CDR3 protein is CASSIGAEQITDTQYF. The DNA of the CDR3 is TGTGCCAGTAGTATAGGAGCGGAGCAAATCACAGATACGCAGTATTTT.

This clone was seen more than once but under ten times. V usage is TRBV28 and J usage is TRBJ1-3; a weak D match, TRBD1 (5 bases). Trimming cost V 4 bases and J 0 bases, with 10 bases left between them. Germline-derived CDR1 and CDR2 are MDHEN and SYDVKM. This CDR3 region has 15 residues. CDR3 amino acids: CASSSPTDSGNTIYF. DNA of the CDR3: TGTGCCAGCAGTTCCCCGACAGACTCTGGAAACACCATATATTTT.

The V call is TRBV9, the J call TRBJ1-2; 9 nucleotides agree with TRBD1. The CDR3 sequence is 14 residues long. V was pared by 6 bases and J by 6 bases, with 9 bases of the junction left unmatched. The germline CDR1 and CDR2 sequences are SGDLS and YYNGEE. This CDR3 reads CASNNRGPEDGYTF. The DNA of the CDR3 is TGTGCCAGCAACAACAGGGGGCCTGAGGATGGCTACACCTTC.

The chain combines TRBV29-1 with TRBJ2-5; the D gene is possibly TRBD2 (5 bases). CDR3 length: 15 amino acids. Germline-derived CDR1 and CDR2 are SQVTM and ANQGSEA. Trimming removed 4 bases at V and 3 bases at J, with 18 bases between. CDR3 bases: TGCAGCGTTGCCCCCTCCCGGGGTTGGGAAGAGACCCAGTACTTC. Its translation is CSVAPSRGWEETQYF.

The genes are TRBV6-6 and TRBJ2-7, with 7 bases aligning to TRBD2. This CDR3 region has 14 residues. With V trimmed by 5 bases and J by 3 bases, 7 bases remained unmatched. The V gene's germline CDR1 is MNHNY and CDR2 SVGAGI (reference sequence). CDR3 region: CASSPHGLVYEQYF. The DNA of the CDR3 is TGTGCCAGCAGTCCCCACGGACTAGTCTACGAGCAGTACTTC.

This clone was recorded only once. The chain links TRBV28 to TRBJ1-3; TRBD1 might be the D (6 bases). Germline CDR1 MDHEN, CDR2 SYDVKM. Trimming removed 7 bases from V and 2 bases from J, with 12 bases in between. The CDR3 has 14 residues. The CDR3 spells CASKTGSAGNTIYF. The DNA for the CDR3 is TGTGCCAGCAAAACAGGGTCGGCTGGAAACACCATATATTTT.

The V and J genes are TRBV7-9 and TRBJ1-2; the D gene is possibly TRBD1 (5 bases). Germline values: CDR1 SEHNR, CDR2 FQNEAQ (reference sequence). This CDR3 contains 14 residues. Trimming pared 2 bases from V and 2 bases from J, leaving 9 bases between. The CDR3 sequence: CASSLNGANYGYTF. CDR3 DNA: TGTGCCAGCAGCTTAAATGGGGCAAACTATGGCTACACCTTC.

The rearrangement links TRBV19 to TRBJ1-2, with 11 bases fitting TRBD1. This CDR3 comprises 13 residues. With V trimmed by 5 bases and J by 8 bases, 4 bases remained unmatched. CDR1 is LNHDA, CDR2 SQIVND, per germline (reference sequence). The DNA of the CDR3 is TGTGCCAGTAGTCCACGGACAGGGGGCGGCTACACCTTC. It encodes CASSPRTGGGYTF.

The V gene is TRBV11-3, the J gene TRBJ2-5; D possibly corresponds to TRBD2 (6 bases). The V gene's germline CDR1 is SGHNT and CDR2 YENEEA. Trimming removed 1 base from V and 5 bases from J, with 14 bases in between. This CDR3 is 15 amino acids long. The CDR3 DNA reads as TGTGCCAGCAGCTTAGGCGGCGCGGGGTCGGAGACCCAGTACTTC. It encodes CASSLGGAGSETQYF. The full variable domain, its missing parts supplied by reference TRBV11-3 and TRBJ2-5, is EAGVVQSPRYKIIEKKQPVAFWCNPISGHNTLYWYLQNLGQGPELLIRYENEEAVDDSQLPKDRFSAERLKGVDSTLKIQPAELGDSAVYLCASSLGGAGSETQYFGPGTRLLVL.

The rearrangement uses TRBV28 and TRBJ1-2; D is possibly TRBD1 (5 bases). Trimming removed 5 bases at V and 0 bases at J, with 25 bases between. This CDR3 is 19 amino acids long. CDR1 is MDHEN, CDR2 SYDVKM, per germline. The CDR3, as DNA: TGTGCCAGCAGTCCGGCTCCGGGACGGGGGGTGGGAGCTAACTATGGCTACACCTTC. It encodes CASSPAPGRGVGANYGYTF.

The V call is TRBV11-2, the J call TRBJ1-2; D might be TRBD1 (5 bases). Germline CDR1 and CDR2: SGHAT and FQNNGV. The CDR3 is made up of 15 amino acids. Trimming removed 2 bases at V and 6 bases at J, with 16 bases between. CDR3 sequence (DNA): TGTGCCAGCAGCTTACTGGGGGGATTGGGTGATGGCTACACCTTC. Its protein is CASSLLGGLGDGYTF.

The chain is built from TRBV14 and TRBJ2-1; 7 positions agree with TRBD2. Trimming removed 4 bases from V and 9 bases from J; junction bases left unmatched: 15. The germline V gene encodes CDR1 SGHDN and CDR2 FVKESK. The CDR3 is 16 amino acids. This chain's CDR3 is CASSPLTSIKGIEQFF. CDR3 DNA sequence: TGTGCCAGCAGCCCTCTGACTAGCATCAAGGGCATTGAGCAGTTCTTC.

This clone has just one count. The chain employs TRBV6-1 and TRBJ2-6; weak D call: TRBD1 (6 bases). V lost 4 bases and J 2 bases, leaving 12 bases between the germline ends. CDR3 length: 16 residues. Germline CDR1 MNHNS, CDR2 SASEGT. This CDR3 reads CASSVDSRPGANVLTF. DNA for the CDR3: TGTGCCAGCAGTGTGGACAGCCGGCCTGGGGCCAACGTCCTGACTTTC.

The gene calls are TRBV21-1 and TRBJ1-5; TRBD1 is the table's D call and was not checked against the DNA. TRBV21-1 is a known pseudogene. The CDR3 runs to 16 residues. CDR3 residues: CASSYSLPRRNQPQHF. As DNA, the CDR3 is TGTGCCAGCTCGTACAGCCTACCCCGAAGGAATCAGCCCCAGCATTTT.

The CDR3 nucleotides read TGTGCCTGGAGTGTGGGGACAGGGTGGGGAGGCTACACCTTC. As protein: CAWSVGTGWGGYTF. This chain joins TRBV30 and TRBJ1-2; 9 nucleotides match TRBD1. The J segment lost 8 bases and the V segment lost 0 bases, leaving 7 bases of the junction unmatched. Germline V gene lookup returns CDR1 GTSNPN and CDR2 SVGIG (reference sequence). CDR3 length: 14 amino acids.

This CDR3 is CASRDQGIEKLFF. The DNA for the CDR3 is TGTGCCAGCAGGGACCAGGGTATTGAAAAACTGTTTTTT. V gene TRBV7-9 combines with J gene TRBJ1-4, with D perhaps matching TRBD1 (5 bases). Germline V lookup: CDR1 SEHNR, CDR2 FQNEAQ (reference sequence). The V gene lost 6 bases and the J gene lost 7 bases, with 12 bases spanning the gap. The CDR3 length is 13 residues.

The rearrangement uses TRBV5-5 and TRBJ1-2, with D possibly TRBD1 on 5 matching bases. CDR3 length: 14 amino acids. Germline lookup yields CDR1 SGHKS and CDR2 YYEKEE (reference sequence). The V gene lost 2 bases and the J gene lost 2 bases, with 10 bases spanning the gap. Here the CDR3 DNA reads TGTGCCAGCAGCTTATACAGGAGCAACTATGGCTACACCTTC. Translation: CASSLYRSNYGYTF.

The V call is TRBV9, the J call TRBJ1-5; 7 bases match TRBD1. This CDR3 has 14 amino acids. Germline V gene data show CDR1 as SGDLS and CDR2 as YYNGEE. Trimming cost V 3 bases and J 3 bases; bases outside gene matches: 3. The CDR3 loop is CASSATGDNQPQHF. DNA for the CDR3: TGTGCCAGCAGCGCCACAGGGGACAATCAGCCCCAGCATTTT.

The CDR3 loop reads CASSKGQGNSNQPQHF. CDR3 nucleotide sequence: TGTGCCAGCAGCAAGGGGCAGGGCAACAGCAATCAGCCCCAGCATTTT. This rearrangement joins TRBV6-6 to TRBJ1-5; tentatively, D is TRBD1 (5 bases). Trimming took 6 bases from V and 1 from J, leaving 16 bases between them. Germline values: CDR1 MNHNY, CDR2 SVGAGI (reference sequence). This CDR3 is built from 16 residues.